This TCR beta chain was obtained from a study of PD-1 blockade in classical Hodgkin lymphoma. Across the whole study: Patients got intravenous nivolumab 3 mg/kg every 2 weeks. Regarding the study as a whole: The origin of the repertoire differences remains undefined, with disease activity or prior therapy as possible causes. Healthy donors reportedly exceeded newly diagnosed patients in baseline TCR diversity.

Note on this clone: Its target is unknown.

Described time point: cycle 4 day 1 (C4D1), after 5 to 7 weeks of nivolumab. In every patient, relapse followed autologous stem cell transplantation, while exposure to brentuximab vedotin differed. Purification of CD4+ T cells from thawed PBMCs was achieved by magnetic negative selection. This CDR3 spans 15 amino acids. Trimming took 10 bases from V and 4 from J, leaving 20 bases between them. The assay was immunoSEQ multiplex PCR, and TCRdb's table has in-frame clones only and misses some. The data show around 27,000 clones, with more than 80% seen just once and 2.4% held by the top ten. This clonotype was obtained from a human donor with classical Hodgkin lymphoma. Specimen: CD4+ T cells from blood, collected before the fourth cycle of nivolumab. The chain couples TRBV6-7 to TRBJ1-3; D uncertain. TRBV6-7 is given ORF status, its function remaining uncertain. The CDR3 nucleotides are TGTGCCACCCCCCAACGGCGACAATCCGGAAACACCATATATTTT. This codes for CATPQRRQSGNTIYF.